This T cell receptor beta chain was identified in a study of identical twins. Study observations and caveats: Model-predicted out-of-frame TCR alpha sharing fell below observed values in monozygotic twins.

TCRdb used MiXCR to reprocess the 5' RACE reads, holding one entry per CDR3 protein. The sample includes 500,000 to 550,000 distinct CDR3 sequences, roughly a fifth of them seen just once. V was clipped by 7 bases and J by 0 bases; unmatched bases: 4. Germline CDR1 SGHRS, CDR2 YFSETQ. The CDR3 covers 14 residues. This clonotype was recorded a few times. The antigen is unknown. The sample was also reused in another study, on T cells expressing NK-cell markers.

Sequencing used CD4+ T cells sorted from blood. This clonotype was obtained from a woman aged 18 to 35 in good health. V gene TRBV5-1 combines with J gene TRBJ2-7; 10 bases agree with TRBD2. The CDR3 spells CASSASGSSYEQYF. CDR3 bases: TGCGCCAGCTCTGCTAGCGGGAGCTCCTACGAGCAGTACTTC.